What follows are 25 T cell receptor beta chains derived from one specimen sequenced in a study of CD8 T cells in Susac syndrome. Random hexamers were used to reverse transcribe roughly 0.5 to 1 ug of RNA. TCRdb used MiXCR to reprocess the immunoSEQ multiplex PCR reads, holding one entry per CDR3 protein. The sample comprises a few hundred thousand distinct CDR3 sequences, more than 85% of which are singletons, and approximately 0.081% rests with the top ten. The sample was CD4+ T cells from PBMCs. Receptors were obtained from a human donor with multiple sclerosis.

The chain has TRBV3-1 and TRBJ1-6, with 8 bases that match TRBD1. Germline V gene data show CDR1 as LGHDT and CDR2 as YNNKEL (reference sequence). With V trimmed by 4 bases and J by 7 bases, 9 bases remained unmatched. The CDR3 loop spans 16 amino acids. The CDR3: CASSPGWTGPNSPLHF. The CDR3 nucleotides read TGTGCCAGCAGCCCGGGATGGACAGGGCCCAATTCACCCCTCCACTTT.

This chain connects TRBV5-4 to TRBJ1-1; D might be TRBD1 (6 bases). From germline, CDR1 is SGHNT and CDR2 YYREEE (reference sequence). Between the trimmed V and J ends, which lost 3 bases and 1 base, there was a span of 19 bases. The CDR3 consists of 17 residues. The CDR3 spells CASSSPPAGTTNTEAFF. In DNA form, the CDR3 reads TGTGCCAGCAGCTCTCCTCCGGCGGGGACAACGAACACTGAAGCTTTCTTT.

The CDR3 DNA is TGTGCCAGCAGCTCCGTGACATACTATAGCAATCAGCCCCAGCATTTT. It yields the protein CASSSVTYYSNQPQHF. V usage is TRBV7-2 and J usage is TRBJ1-5; D not resolved. The germline V gene encodes CDR1 SGHTA and CDR2 FQGNSA. Trimming took 4 bases from V and 0 from J, leaving 13 bases between them. CDR3 length: 16 residues.

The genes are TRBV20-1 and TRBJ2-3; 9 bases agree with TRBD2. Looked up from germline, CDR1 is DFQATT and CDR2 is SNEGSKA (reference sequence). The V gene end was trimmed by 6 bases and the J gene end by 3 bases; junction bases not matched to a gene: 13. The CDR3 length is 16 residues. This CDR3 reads CSATAVQRGETDTQYF. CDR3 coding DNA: TGCAGTGCCACCGCGGTACAGCGGGGGGAAACAGATACGCAGTATTTT.

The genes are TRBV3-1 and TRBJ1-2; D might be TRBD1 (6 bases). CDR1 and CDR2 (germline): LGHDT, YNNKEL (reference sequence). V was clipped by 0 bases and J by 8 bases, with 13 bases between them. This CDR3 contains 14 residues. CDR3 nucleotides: TGTGCCAGCAGCCAAGATAACAGGGTGGACGGCTACACCTTC. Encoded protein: CASSQDNRVDGYTF.

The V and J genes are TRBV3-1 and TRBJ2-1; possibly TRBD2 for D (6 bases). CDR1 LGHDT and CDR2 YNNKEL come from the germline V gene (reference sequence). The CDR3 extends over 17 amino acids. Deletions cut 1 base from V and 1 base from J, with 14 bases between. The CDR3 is CASSQGGGAGSYNEQFF. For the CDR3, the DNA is TGTGCCAGCAGCCAAGGTGGAGGGGCTGGGTCCTACAATGAGCAGTTCTTC.

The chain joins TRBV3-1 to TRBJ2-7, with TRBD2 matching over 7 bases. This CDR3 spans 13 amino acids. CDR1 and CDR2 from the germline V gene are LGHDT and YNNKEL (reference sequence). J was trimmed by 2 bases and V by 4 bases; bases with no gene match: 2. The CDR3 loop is CASSPAGAYEQYV. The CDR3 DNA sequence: TGTGCCAGCAGCCCTGCGGGGGCCTACGAGCAGTACGTC.

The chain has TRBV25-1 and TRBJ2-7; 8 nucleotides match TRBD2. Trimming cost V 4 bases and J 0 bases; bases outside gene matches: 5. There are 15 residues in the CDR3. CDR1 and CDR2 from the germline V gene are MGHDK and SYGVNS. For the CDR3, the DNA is TGTGCCAGCAGTGGCGGAGGGACTAGCTCCTACGAGCAGTACTTC. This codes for CASSGGGTSSYEQYF.

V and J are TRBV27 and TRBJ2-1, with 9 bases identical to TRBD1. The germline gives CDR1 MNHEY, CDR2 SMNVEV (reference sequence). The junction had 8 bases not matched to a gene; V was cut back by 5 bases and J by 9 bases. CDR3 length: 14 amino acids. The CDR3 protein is CASSKWTGEGEQFF. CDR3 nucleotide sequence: TGTGCCAGCAGTAAGTGGACAGGGGAGGGTGAGCAGTTCTTC.

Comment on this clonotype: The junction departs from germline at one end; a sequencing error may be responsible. The CDR3 nucleotides are TGTGCCAGCAGCTTAGAGTCTAGCGGGGGACGCAACTTC. It specifies CASSLESSGGRNF. The genes are TRBV11-2 and TRBJ2-5; 10 bases align to TRBD2. The CDR3 sequence is 13 residues long. Germline V gives CDR1 SGHAT, CDR2 FQNNGV. The full variable domain, with the rest looked up from reference TRBV11-2 and TRBJ2-5, is EAGVAQSPRYKIIEKRQSVAFWCNPISGHATLYWYQQILGQGPKLLIQFQNNGVVDDSQLPKDRFSAERLKGVDSTLKIQPAKLEDSAVYLCASSLESSGGRNFGPGTRLLVL.

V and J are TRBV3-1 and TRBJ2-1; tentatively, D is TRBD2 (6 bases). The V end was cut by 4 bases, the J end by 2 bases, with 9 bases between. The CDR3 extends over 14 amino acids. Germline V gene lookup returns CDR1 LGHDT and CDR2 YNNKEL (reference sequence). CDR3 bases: TGTGCCAGCAGCCGGAGGGCCACCTACAATGAGCAGTTCTTC. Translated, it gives CASSRRATYNEQFF.

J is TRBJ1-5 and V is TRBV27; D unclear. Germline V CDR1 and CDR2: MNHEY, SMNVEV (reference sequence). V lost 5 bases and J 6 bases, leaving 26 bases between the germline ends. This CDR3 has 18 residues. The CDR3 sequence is CASSPYSDKAIGGQPQHF. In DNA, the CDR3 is TGTGCCAGCAGTCCATATTCCGACAAGGCCATTGGAGGTCAGCCCCAGCATTTT.

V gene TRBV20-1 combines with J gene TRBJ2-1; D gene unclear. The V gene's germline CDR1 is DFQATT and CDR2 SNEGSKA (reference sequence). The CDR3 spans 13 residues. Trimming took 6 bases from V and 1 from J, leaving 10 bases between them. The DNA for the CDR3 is TGCAGTGCCGTCACAAGTTCCTACAATGAGCAGTTCTTC. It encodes CSAVTSSYNEQFF.

As DNA, the CDR3 is TGCGCCAGCAGCTTATCTATTGGACCAACCACCGGGGAGCTGTTTTTT. Translating gives CASSLSIGPTTGELFF. This chain joins TRBV5-1 and TRBJ2-2; the D is unclear. The V gene lost 2 bases and the J gene lost 4 bases, with 15 bases spanning the gap. The CDR3 is 16 residues long. The germline V gene has CDR1 SGHRS and CDR2 YFSETQ.

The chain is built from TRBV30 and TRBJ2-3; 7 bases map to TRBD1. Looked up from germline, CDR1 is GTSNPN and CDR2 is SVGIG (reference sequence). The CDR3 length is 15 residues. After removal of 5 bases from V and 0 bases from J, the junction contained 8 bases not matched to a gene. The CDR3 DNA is TGTGCCTGGGGTCCGGGACAGTTGAGCACAGATACGCAGTATTTT. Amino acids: CAWGPGQLSTDTQYF.

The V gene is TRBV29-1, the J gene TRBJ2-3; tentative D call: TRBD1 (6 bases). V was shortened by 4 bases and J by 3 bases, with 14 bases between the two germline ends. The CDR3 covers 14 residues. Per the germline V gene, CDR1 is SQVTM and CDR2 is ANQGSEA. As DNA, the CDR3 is TGCAGCGTTGTTGTGGGGGCCGGTACAGATACGCAGTATTTT. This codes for CSVVVGAGTDTQYF.

CDR3 DNA: TGTGCTTCGAGGGGACAGCGTAACTACAATGAGCAGTTCTTC. As protein: CASRGQRNYNEQFF. The rearrangement links TRBV12-5 to TRBJ2-1, with 7 bases aligning to TRBD1. In germline, CDR1 is LGHNT, CDR2 FRNRAP. V shed 11 bases, J shed 3 bases, and the junction held 10 bases outside the gene matches. The length of the CDR3 is 14 residues.

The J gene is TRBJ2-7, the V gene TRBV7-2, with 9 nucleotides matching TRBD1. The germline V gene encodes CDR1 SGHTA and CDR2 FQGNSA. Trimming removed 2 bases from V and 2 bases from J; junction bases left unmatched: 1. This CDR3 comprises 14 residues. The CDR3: CASSLRTGAYEQYF. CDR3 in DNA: TGTGCCAGCAGCTTAAGGACAGGGGCCTACGAGCAGTACTTC.

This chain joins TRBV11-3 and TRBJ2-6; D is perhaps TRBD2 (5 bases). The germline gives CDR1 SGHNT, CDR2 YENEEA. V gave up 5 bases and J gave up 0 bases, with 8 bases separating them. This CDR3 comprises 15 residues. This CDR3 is CASSPGGSGANVLTF. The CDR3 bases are TGTGCCAGCAGCCCCGGAGGCTCTGGGGCCAACGTCCTGACTTTC.

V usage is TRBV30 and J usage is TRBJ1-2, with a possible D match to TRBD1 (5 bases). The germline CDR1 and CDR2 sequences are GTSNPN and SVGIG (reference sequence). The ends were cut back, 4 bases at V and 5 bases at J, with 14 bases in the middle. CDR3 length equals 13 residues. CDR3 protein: CAWNPLEGYGYTF. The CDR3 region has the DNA TGTGCCTGGAACCCATTAGAGGGGTATGGCTACACCTTC. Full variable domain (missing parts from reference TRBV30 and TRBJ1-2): SQTIHQWPATLVQPVGSPLSLECTVEGTSNPNLYWYRQAAGRGLQLLFYSVGIGQISSEVPQNLSASRPQDRQFILSSKKLLLSDSGFYLCAWNPLEGYGYTFGSGTRLTVV.

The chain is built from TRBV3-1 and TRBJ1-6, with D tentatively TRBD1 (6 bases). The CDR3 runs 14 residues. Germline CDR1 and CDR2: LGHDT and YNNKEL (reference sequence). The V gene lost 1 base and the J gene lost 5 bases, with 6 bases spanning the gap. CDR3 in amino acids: CASSQGTDNSPLHF. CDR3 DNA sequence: TGTGCCAGCAGCCAAGGGACAGATAATTCACCCCTCCACTTT.

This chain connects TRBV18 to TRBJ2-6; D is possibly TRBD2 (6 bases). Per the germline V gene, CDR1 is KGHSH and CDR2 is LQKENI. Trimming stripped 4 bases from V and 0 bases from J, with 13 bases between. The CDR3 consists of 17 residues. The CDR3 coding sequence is TGTGCCAGCTCACAAAGGGACTTCAGCTCTGGGGCCAACGTCCTGACTTTC. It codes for CASSQRDFSSGANVLTF.

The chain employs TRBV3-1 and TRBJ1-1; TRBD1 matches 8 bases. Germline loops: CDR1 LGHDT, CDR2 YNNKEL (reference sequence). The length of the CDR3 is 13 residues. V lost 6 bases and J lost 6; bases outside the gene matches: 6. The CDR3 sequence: CASRSDRGAEAFF. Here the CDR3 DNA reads TGTGCCAGCAGGAGCGACAGGGGAGCTGAAGCTTTCTTT.

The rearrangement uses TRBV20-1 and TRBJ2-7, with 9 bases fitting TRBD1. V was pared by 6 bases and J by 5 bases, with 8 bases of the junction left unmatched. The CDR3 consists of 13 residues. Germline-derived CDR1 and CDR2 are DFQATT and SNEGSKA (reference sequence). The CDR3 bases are TGCAGTGCCGGCTCGGACAGGGGAAACGAGCAGTACGTC. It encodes CSAGSDRGNEQYV.

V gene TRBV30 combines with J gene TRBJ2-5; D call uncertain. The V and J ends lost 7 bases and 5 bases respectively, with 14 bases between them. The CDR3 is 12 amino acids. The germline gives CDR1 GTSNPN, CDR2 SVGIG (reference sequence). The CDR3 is CASFKEFETQYF. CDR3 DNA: TGTGCCTCCTTTAAGGAGTTTGAGACCCAGTACTTC.